Here is one T cell receptor (beta chain) with its context. Using immunoSEQ multiplex PCR, the repertoire was profiled, and TCRdb retains in-frame clones only, with some absent. The data contain about 180,000 clones, roughly 92% of them singletons. The data originate from a study of control samples from healthy donors and cancer patients. CDR1 is LGHDT, CDR2 YNNKEL, per germline (reference sequence). This CDR3 region has 16 residues. The ends were cut back, 4 bases at V and 7 bases at J, with 17 bases in the middle. The sample comprised blood. The chain is built from TRBV3-1 (or the pseudogene TRBV3-2) and TRBJ1-6, with a tentative D call TRBD1 (5 bases). This sequence originates from a young man in good health. The CDR3 is CASSPLPGSVNSPLHF. The CDR3 DNA reads TGTGCCAGCAGCCCCCTCCCAGGGTCGGTGAATTCACCCCTCCACTTT.